This T cell receptor beta chain was captured in a study of CD8+CD57+ T cells in acquired aplastic anemia. Study-level information: Average DNA yield from sorted CD4+ and CD8+ cells was approximately 3 ug.

CDR1 is MNHNY, CDR2 SVGAGI, per germline (reference sequence). V gave up 2 bases and J gave up 5 bases, with 15 bases separating them. This CDR3 spans 15 amino acids. All sequencing subjects had displayed CD8+CD57+ cell expansion on flow cytometry. This clonotype was seen many times. TCR beta VDJ and CDR3 profiles were obtained from a genomic DNA template. Each CDR3 protein is one row after TCRdb ran MiXCR on the reads. The sample records around 180,000 distinct CDR3 sequences, 48% being singletons. This TCR derives from a human donor with aplastic anemia. This sequence joins TRBV6-6 and TRBJ1-1; TRBD1 might be the D (6 bases). The sample consisted of sorted CD4+, CD8+, or CD8+CD57+ T cells (not recorded which) from PBMCs. CDR3 sequence: CASSYPQGRRTEAFF. The CDR3 DNA is TGTGCCAGCAGTTACCCACAGGGTAGAAGAACTGAAGCTTTCTTT.